This T cell receptor beta chain emerged from a study of control samples from healthy donors and cancer patients. The length of the CDR3 is 11 residues. The ends were cut back, 4 bases at V and 4 bases at J, with 5 bases in the middle. Germline CDR1 reads MDHEN; CDR2 reads SYDVKM. Repertoires were generated with immunoSEQ multiplex PCR, while TCRdb's copy carries only in-frame clones and drops some. The table includes 85,000 to 90,000 clones, approximately 89% detected once. The receptor comes from a man aged 25-45 years in good health. The source material was blood. This chain uses TRBV28 with TRBJ2-7; D unclear. CDR3 region: CASSSRYEQYF. The CDR3 DNA sequence: TGTGCCAGCAGTTCCCGATACGAGCAGTACTTC.